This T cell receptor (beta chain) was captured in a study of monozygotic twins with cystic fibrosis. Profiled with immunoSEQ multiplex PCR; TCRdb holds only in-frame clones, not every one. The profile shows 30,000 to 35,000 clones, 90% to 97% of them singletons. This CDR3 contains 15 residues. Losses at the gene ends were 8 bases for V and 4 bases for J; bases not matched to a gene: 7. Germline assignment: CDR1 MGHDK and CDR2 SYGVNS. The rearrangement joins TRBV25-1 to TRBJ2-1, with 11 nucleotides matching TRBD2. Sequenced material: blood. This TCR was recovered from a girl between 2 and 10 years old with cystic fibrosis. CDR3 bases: TGTGCCAGCCTTTTTACTAGCGGGGGTTACAATGAGCAGTTCTTC. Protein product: CASLFTSGGYNEQFF.